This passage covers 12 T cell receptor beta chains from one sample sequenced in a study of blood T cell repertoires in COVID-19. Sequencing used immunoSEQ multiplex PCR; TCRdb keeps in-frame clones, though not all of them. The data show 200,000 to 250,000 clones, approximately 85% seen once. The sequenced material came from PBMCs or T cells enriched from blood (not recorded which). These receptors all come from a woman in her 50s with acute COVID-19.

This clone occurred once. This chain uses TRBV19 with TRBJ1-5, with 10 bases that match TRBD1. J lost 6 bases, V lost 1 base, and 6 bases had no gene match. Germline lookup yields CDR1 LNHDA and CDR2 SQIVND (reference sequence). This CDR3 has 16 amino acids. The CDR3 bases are TGTGCCAGTAGTATAGTAGGGGGACAGGGGACTCAGCCCCAGCATTTT. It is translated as CASSIVGGQGTQPQHF.

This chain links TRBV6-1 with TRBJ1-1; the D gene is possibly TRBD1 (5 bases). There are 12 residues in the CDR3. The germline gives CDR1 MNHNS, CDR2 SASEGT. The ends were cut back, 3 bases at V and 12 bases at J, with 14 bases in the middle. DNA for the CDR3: TGTGCCAGCAGTGAGAACAGCCCAGGGACTTTCTTT. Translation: CASSENSPGTFF.

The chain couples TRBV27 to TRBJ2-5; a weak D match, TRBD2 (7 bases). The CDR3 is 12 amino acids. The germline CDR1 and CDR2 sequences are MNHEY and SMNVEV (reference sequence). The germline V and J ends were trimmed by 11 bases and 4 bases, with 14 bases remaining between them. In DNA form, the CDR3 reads TGTGCCGCGGCGGGGGCGGGAGAGACCCAGTACTTC. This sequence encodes CAAAGAGETQYF.

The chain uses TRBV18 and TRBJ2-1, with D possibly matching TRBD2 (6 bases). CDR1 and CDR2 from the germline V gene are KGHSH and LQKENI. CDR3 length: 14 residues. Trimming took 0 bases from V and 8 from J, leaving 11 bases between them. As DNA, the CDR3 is TGTGCCAGCTCACCACCGACTAGTAGCGATGAGCAGTTCTTC. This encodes CASSPPTSSDEQFF.

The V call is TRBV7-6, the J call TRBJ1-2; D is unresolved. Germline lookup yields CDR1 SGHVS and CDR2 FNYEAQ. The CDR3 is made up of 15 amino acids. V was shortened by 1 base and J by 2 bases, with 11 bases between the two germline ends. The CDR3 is CASSLGTTINYGYTF. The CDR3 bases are TGTGCCAGCAGCTTAGGAACTACGATAAACTATGGCTACACCTTC.

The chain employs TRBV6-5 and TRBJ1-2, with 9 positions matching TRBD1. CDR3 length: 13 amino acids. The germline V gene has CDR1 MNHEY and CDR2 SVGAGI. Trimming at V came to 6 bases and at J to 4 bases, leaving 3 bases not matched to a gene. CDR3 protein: CASRGQGAYGYTF. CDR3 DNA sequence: TGTGCCAGCAGGGGACAGGGAGCCTATGGCTACACCTTC.

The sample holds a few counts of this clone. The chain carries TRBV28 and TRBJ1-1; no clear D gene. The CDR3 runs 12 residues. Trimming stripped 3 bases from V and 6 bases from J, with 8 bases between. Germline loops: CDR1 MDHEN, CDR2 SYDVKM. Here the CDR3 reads CASSLVESEAFF. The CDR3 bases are TGTGCCAGCAGTTTGGTAGAATCTGAAGCTTTCTTT. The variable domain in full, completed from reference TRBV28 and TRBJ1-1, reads DVKVTQSSRYLVKRTGEKVFLECVQDMDHENMFWYRQDPGLGLRLIYFSYDVKMKEKGDIPEGYSVSREKKERFSLILESASTNQTSMYLCASSLVESEAFFGQGTRLTVV.

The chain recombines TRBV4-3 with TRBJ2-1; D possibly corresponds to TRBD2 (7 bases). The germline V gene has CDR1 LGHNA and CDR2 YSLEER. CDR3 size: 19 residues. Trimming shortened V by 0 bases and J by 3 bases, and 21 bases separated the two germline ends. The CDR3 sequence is CASSQEGLVAGADYNEQFF. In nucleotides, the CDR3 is TGCGCCAGCAGCCAAGAGGGATTAGTGGCGGGGGCCGACTACAATGAGCAGTTCTTC.

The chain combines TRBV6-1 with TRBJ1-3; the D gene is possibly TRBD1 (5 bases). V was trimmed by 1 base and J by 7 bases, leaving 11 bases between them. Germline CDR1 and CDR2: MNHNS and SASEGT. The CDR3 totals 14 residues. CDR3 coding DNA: TGTGCCAGCAGTGAAGGAGGGGAGGGCAACACCATATATTTT. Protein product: CASSEGGEGNTIYF.

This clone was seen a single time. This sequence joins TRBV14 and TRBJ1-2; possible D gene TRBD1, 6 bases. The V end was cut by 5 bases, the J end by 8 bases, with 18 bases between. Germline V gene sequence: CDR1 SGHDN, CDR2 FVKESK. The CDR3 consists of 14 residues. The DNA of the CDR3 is TGTGCCAGCAGCTTCAGGGGCGATTTTATAGGCTACACCTTC. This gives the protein CASSFRGDFIGYTF.

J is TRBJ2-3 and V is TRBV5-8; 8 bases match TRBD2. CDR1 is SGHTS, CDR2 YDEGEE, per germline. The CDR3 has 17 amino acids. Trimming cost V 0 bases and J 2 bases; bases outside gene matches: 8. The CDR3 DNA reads TGTGCCAGCAGCTTGGGGGTTGCGGGGGGACCCACAGATACGCAGTATTTT. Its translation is CASSLGVAGGPTDTQYF.

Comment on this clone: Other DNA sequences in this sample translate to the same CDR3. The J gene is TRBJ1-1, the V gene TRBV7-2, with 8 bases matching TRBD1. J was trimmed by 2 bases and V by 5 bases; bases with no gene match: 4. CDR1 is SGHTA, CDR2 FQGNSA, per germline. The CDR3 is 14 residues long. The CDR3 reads CASSPDRGNTEAFF. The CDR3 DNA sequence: TGTGCCAGCAGCCCCGACAGGGGAAACACTGAAGCTTTCTTT.